This T cell receptor beta chain was retrieved from a study of shared clonotypes between healthy human individuals. On the study more broadly: Samples came from a couple of female and three male donors aged 18 to 49.

Some clones are missing from TCRdb's copy, which holds only in-frame ones; the method was immunoSEQ multiplex PCR. This table holds more than 2,000,000 clones, around 94% found once. From germline, CDR1 is MNHEY and CDR2 SVGAGI. The V end lost 2 bases, the J end lost 0 bases, and 5 bases lay between the germline ends. The CDR3 is made up of 15 amino acids. This chain uses TRBV6-5 with TRBJ1-6; D ambiguous. The specimen was naive CD4+ T cells sorted from blood. Regarding subset: CD45RA+ positively selected. The sequence was collected from a man between 18 and 35 years old in good health. CDR3 in amino acids: CASSYQSSYNSPLHF. DNA for the CDR3: TGTGCCAGCAGTTACCAGAGCTCCTATAATTCACCCCTCCACTTT.